This T cell receptor (beta chain) appears in the sequencing data of a study of blood T cell repertoires in COVID-19. Study information: Specimens from acute and convalescent COVID-19 originated in the United States, Italy and Spain.

Donors were grouped by their self-reported clinical history. Method: immunoSEQ multiplex PCR; TCRdb's copy keeps in-frame clones and lacks some. The top ten clones hold approximately 9% of a sample with 310,000 or so clones, about 91% of them seen once. V lost 3 bases and J 10 bases, leaving 15 bases between the germline ends. This CDR3 has 13 amino acids. Germline V CDR1 and CDR2: SNHLY, FYNNEI. Sequenced input: PBMCs or T cells enriched from blood (not recorded which). This sequence originates from a woman aged 18-29 years who had recovered from COVID-19. The chain joins TRBV2 to TRBJ1-1, with D possibly matching TRBD1 (5 bases). CDR3 sequence: CASSDEKGTTAFF. In nucleotides, the CDR3 is TGTGCCAGCAGTGATGAGAAAGGGACTACAGCTTTCTTT.